This TCR beta chain is from a study of T cell responses to AZD1222 COVID-19 vaccine. Using immunoSEQ multiplex PCR, the repertoire was profiled, and TCRdb retains in-frame clones only, with some absent. The data contain 90,000 to 120,000 clones, approximately 90% of them singletons. The V end was cut by 5 bases, the J end by 6 bases, with 14 bases between. This CDR3 contains 14 residues. Germline loops: CDR1 KGHDR, CDR2 SFDVKD. The source is an adult who received the AZD1222 COVID-19 vaccine. Specimen: peripheral blood, collected 28 days after the second AZD1222 dose. The chain uses TRBV24-1 and TRBJ2-3; D gene ambiguous. In nucleotides, the CDR3 is TGTGCCACCAGTGTAGACGGCTCTGAGGATACGCAGTATTTT. This gives the protein CATSVDGSEDTQYF.